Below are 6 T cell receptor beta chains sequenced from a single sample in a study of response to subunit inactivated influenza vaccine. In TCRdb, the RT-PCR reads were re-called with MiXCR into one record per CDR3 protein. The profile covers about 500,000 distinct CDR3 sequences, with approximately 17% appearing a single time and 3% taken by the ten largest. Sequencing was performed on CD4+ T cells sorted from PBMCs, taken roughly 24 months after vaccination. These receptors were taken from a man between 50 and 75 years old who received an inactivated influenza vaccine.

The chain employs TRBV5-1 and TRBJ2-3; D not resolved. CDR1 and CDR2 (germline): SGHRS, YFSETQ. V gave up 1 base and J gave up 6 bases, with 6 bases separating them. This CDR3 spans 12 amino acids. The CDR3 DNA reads TGCGCCAGCAGCTTGAAAAACGATACGCAGTATTTT. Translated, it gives CASSLKNDTQYF.

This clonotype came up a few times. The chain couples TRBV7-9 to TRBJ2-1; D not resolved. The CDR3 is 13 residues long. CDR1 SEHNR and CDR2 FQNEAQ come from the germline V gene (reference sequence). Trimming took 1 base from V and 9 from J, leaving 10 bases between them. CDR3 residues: CASSLGAGFEQFF. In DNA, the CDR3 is TGTGCCAGCAGCTTAGGCGCTGGGTTTGAGCAGTTCTTC.

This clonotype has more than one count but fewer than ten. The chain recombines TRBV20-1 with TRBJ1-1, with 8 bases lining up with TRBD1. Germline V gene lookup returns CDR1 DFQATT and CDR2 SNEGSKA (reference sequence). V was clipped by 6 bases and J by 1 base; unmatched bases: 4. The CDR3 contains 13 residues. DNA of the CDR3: TGCAGTGCCCGGGACAGGTGGAACACTGAAGCTTTCTTT. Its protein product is CSARDRWNTEAFF.

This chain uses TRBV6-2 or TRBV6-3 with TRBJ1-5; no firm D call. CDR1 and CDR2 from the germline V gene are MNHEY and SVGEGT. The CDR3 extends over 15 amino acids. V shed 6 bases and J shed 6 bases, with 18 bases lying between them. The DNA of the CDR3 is TGTGCCAGCAGCACACCAGAAGGAACGGGTCAGCCCCAGCATTTT. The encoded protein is CASSTPEGTGQPQHF.

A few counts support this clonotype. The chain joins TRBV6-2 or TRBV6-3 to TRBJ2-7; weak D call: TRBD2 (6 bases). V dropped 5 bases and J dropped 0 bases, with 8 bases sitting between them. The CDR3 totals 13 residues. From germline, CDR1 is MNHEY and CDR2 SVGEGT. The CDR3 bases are TGTGCCAGCAGTGACGGGAGCTCCTACGAGCAGTACTTC. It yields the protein CASSDGSSYEQYF.

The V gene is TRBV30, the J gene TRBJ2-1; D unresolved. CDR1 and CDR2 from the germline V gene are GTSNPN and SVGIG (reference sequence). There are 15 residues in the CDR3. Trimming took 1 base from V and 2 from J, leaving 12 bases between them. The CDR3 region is CAWSARRFPYNEQFF. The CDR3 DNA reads TGTGCCTGGAGTGCTCGGCGGTTCCCCTACAATGAGCAGTTCTTC. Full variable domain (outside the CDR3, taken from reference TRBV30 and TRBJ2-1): SQTIHQWPATLVQPVGSPLSLECTVEGTSNPNLYWYRQAAGRGLQLLFYSVGIGQISSEVPQNLSASRPQDRQFILSSKKLLLSDSGFYLCAWSARRFPYNEQFFGPGTRLTVL.